This T cell receptor (beta chain) is from a study of cytomegalovirus exposure and HLA in healthy donors. Study-level results: Researchers had no immune exposure information except CMV serostatus available. It was in a later analysis that TCR association rates were seen to vary by HLA locus, highest for DRB1 and lowest for HLA-C. Investigators reported 150 to 200 TCR beta chains as tied to cytomegalovirus.

The CDR3 is 15 residues long. The germline V gene has CDR1 SGHRS and CDR2 YFSETQ. V lost 0 bases and J 1 base, leaving 9 bases between the germline ends. Donors had nominal health at sampling but likely had unrecorded immune exposures. The PCR had 60 Vbeta and 13 Jbeta primers. Assay used: immunoSEQ multiplex PCR; TCRdb lists only in-frame clones, some missing. The sample lists over 150,000 clones; around 82% were seen once. Remarks on this clone: The antigen is undetermined.

The V and J genes are TRBV5-1 and TRBJ2-3; tentative D call: TRBD2 (7 bases). Material: PBMCs. This clonotype was obtained from a boy aged 2-15 years in good health and CMV-seronegative. DNA for the CDR3: TGCGCCAGCAGCTTGGGGGAGGGGGGCACAGATACGCAGTATTTT. It is translated as CASSLGEGGTDTQYF.